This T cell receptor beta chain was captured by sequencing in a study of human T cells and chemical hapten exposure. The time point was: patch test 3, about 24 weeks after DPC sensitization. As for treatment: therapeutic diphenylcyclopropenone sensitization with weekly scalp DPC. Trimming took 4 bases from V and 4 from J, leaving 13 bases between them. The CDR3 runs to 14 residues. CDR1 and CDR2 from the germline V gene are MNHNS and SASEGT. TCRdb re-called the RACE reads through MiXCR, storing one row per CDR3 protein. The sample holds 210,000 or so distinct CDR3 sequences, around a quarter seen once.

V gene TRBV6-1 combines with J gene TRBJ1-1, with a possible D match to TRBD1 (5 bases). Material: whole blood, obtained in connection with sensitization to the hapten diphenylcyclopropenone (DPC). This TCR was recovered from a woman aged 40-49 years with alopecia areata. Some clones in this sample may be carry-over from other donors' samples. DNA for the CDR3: TGTGCCAGCAGTGGGGGGTGGGATGGCACTGAAGCTTTCTTT. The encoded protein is CASSGGWDGTEAFF.